Reported below is one T cell receptor beta chain. Its antigen is undetermined. The sample originates from a study of vaccination effects on CD4 cells after COVID-19. Study-level results: The study, lacking early post-infection timepoints, had few convalescent patients. In convalescents, post-vaccine spike-reactive clones were mainly new clones induced by vaccination.

Ahead of sequencing, the ViraFEST assay grew antigen-specific CD4+ T cells using viral peptide pools. Following an approximately ten-day culture, CD4+ T cells were purified. This person caught SARS-CoV-2 sometime from March to December 2020, and PCR testing confirmed the infection. After about 2 million PBMC were placed in each well, they were cultured with about 10 IU/ml IL-2 and roughly 10 ug/ml peptides. Data came from immunoSEQ multiplex PCR; TCRdb stores just in-frame clones and leaves some out. The data hold around 47,000 clones, with around 70% observed a single time. Germline V gene lookup returns CDR1 SGHRS and CDR2 YFSETQ. V lost 0 bases, J lost 1 base, and 3 bases stayed unmatched. This CDR3 has 15 amino acids.

The source material was CD4+ T cells from PBMCs cultured with a peptide pool, sampled before COVID-19 vaccination. This clonotype originated in a human donor who had a prior SARS-CoV-2 infection. The rearrangement links TRBV5-1 to TRBJ2-5, with 7 bases matching TRBD1. This chain's CDR3 is CASSLGDRAQETQYF. As DNA, the CDR3 is TGCGCCAGCAGCTTGGGCGACAGGGCCCAAGAGACCCAGTACTTC. The full variable domain, with the rest looked up from reference TRBV5-1 and TRBJ2-5, is KAGVTQTPRYLIKTRGQQVTLSCSPISGHRSVSWYQQTPGQGLQFLFEYFSETQRNKGNFPGRFSGRQFSNSRSEMNVSTLELGDSALYLCASSLGDRAQETQYFGPGTRLLVL.